This T cell receptor (beta chain) is drawn from a study of early T cells in non-severe SARS-CoV-2 infection. In the study overall: Sequencing used unsorted whole-blood bulk RNA, so chains lack pairing.

Individually, cDNA molecules had unique molecular identifiers attached to them. TCRdb reprocessed the 5' RACE reads with MiXCR, giving one entry per CDR3 protein. This sample yields approximately 70,000 distinct CDR3 sequences, of which more than 4% are seen a single time; approximately 7.4% belongs to the top ten. The CDR3 spans 17 residues. Germline V gene data show CDR1 as DFQATT and CDR2 as SNEGSKA (reference sequence). J gave up 3 bases and V 0 bases, and 9 bases lay outside the gene matches. This specimen consisted of whole blood, obtained at baseline. The V gene is TRBV20-1, the J gene TRBJ2-2, with TRBD2 identical over 8 bases. This sequence was found in an adult who was a healthcare worker with PCR-confirmed SARS-CoV-2 infection or an uninfected control (not recorded which). CDR3 loop: CSARDGASGRYTGELFF. CDR3 bases: TGCAGTGCTAGAGATGGGGCTAGCGGGCGCTACACCGGGGAGCTGTTTTTT.